Following are 32 T cell receptor beta chains from one sample sequenced in a study of regulatory T cells in long-lasting Graves disease. Library construction for TCR beta used iRepertoire HTBI primers and Arm-PCR of CDR3 regions. One entry per CDR3 protein, called by TCRdb with MiXCR from the multiplex PCR reads. The data show more than 450,000 distinct CDR3 sequences, with 15% to 20% seen just once and 12% held by the top ten. Sample time point: newly diagnosed GD, antithyroid drugs for less than 3 months. With RNA extracted from PBMCs as input, the TCR library was made. Another study also made use of these data, one on T cells in Graves' hyperthyroidism and ophthalmopathy.

The specimen comprised peripheral blood mononuclear cells (PBMCs), sampled at new diagnosis, from a patient treated with antithyroid drugs. These receptors all stem from a man in his forties with Graves disease.

This clonotype has at least ten counts. The chain is built from TRBV28 and TRBJ2-7; a weak D match, TRBD1 (5 bases). Germline lookup yields CDR1 MDHEN and CDR2 SYDVKM. Trimming pared 5 bases from V and 6 bases from J, leaving 14 bases between. The CDR3 extends over 13 amino acids. In DNA, the CDR3 is TGTGCCAGCAGTAGACACGGAAGGGGCGAGCAGTACTTC. This sequence encodes CASSRHGRGEQYF.

This clonotype came up many times. The gene calls are TRBV7-9 and TRBJ2-5; weak D call: TRBD1 (6 bases). Germline V gene sequence: CDR1 SEHNR, CDR2 FQNEAQ (reference sequence). This CDR3 region has 16 residues. Trimming removed 2 bases at V and 4 bases at J, with 17 bases between. The CDR3 reads CASSLPPGQGLETQYF. In DNA form, the CDR3 reads TGTGCCAGCAGCTTACCCCCTGGGCAGGGGCTAGAGACCCAGTACTTC.

V gene TRBV12-3 or TRBV12-4 combines with J gene TRBJ1-6; perhaps TRBD1 as D (6 bases). This CDR3 contains 14 residues. Between the trimmed V and J ends, which lost 6 bases and 8 bases, there was a span of 14 bases. The CDR3 DNA reads as TGTGCCAGCAGCACGGACAGACCTTATTCACCCCTCCACTTT. Translated: CASSTDRPYSPLHF.

The rearrangement uses TRBV30 and TRBJ1-6, with TRBD1 matching over 8 bases. The J segment lost 7 bases and the V segment lost 2 bases, leaving 7 bases of the junction unmatched. Per the germline V gene, CDR1 is GTSNPN and CDR2 is SVGIG (reference sequence). The CDR3 covers 15 residues. DNA of the CDR3: TGTGCCTGGAGTTTCCTCGACAGGGGCAATTCACCCCTCCACTTT. Translation gives CAWSFLDRGNSPLHF.

This clonotype showed up many times. V and J are TRBV24-1 and TRBJ2-5; D not certain. V lost 5 bases and J 2 bases, leaving 11 bases between the germline ends. The germline gives CDR1 KGHDR, CDR2 SFDVKD. The CDR3 totals 14 residues. The CDR3 spells CATSGKGNQETQYF. CDR3 nucleotide sequence: TGTGCCACCAGTGGAAAAGGGAATCAAGAGACCCAGTACTTC.

CDR3 nucleotide sequence: TGTGCCAGCAGTGGACAGCTCCTAGTCAGCCCCCAGCATTTT. Translated, it gives CASSGQLLVSPQHF. This chain uses TRBV2 with TRBJ1-5; possible D gene TRBD1, 5 bases. Deletions cut 4 bases from V and 10 bases from J, with 17 bases between. CDR1 is SNHLY and CDR2 is FYNNEI in the germline V gene. The CDR3 is 14 residues long.

This clonotype was observed many times. The chain joins TRBV7-9 to TRBJ2-7, with 14 bases aligning to TRBD2. CDR1 and CDR2 from the germline V gene are SEHNR and FQNEAQ (reference sequence). The CDR3 runs to 17 residues. Trimming cost V 4 bases and J 3 bases; bases outside gene matches: 8. DNA for the CDR3: TGTGCCAGCAGCTCCGGGACTAGCGGGAGCGCAAGCTACGAGCAGTACTTC. It is translated as CASSSGTSGSASYEQYF.

The DNA for the CDR3 is TGCAGTGCTAGACCCCTTAACACCGAAAGTCAGCCCCAGCATTTT. This gives the protein CSARPLNTESQPQHF. The chain recombines TRBV20-1 with TRBJ1-5; D uncertain. The V end lost 2 bases, the J end lost 6 bases, and 17 bases lay between the germline ends. CDR3 length: 15 residues. Per germline, CDR1 DFQATT and CDR2 SNEGSKA (reference sequence).

J is TRBJ2-7 and V is TRBV4-1; D unresolved. This CDR3 is built from 18 residues. V was trimmed by 0 bases and J by 0 bases, leaving 18 bases between them. Germline V gives CDR1 MGHRA, CDR2 YSYEKL. The CDR3, as DNA: TGCGCCAGCAGCCAAGATCGCACGGCAATTACCCACTCCTACGAGCAGTACTTC. Its translation: CASSQDRTAITHSYEQYF.

The CDR3 DNA sequence: TGCAGCGCCACAGGGGTAGTGGGCGGGGAGCTGTTTTTT. Encoded protein: CSATGVVGGELFF. The V and J genes are TRBV29-1 and TRBJ2-2; 7 nucleotides line up with TRBD1. Germline loops: CDR1 SQVTM, CDR2 ANQGSEA. V shed 7 bases, J shed 7 bases, and the junction held 9 bases outside the gene matches. The CDR3 loop spans 13 amino acids.

The J gene is TRBJ1-1, the V gene TRBV18, with D hard to call. The CDR3 extends over 14 amino acids. The ends were cut back, 2 bases at V and 4 bases at J, with 11 bases in the middle. Germline values: CDR1 KGHSH, CDR2 LQKENI. CDR3 nucleotides: TGTGCCAGCTCACCAGATCTCGGGTCCACTGAAGCTTTCTTT. Encoded protein: CASSPDLGSTEAFF.

This clonotype was seen many times. This chain joins TRBV12-3 or TRBV12-4 and TRBJ2-2; 14 bases match TRBD2. CDR3 length equals 16 residues. With V trimmed by 5 bases and J by 6 bases, 5 bases remained unmatched. In DNA form, the CDR3 reads TGTGCCAGCAGTCCGACTAGCGGGAGGGTAGCCGGGGAGCTGTTTTTT. Translated, it gives CASSPTSGRVAGELFF.

This clonotype was detected only a few times. The chain employs TRBV7-8 and TRBJ1-5; D may be TRBD1 (5 bases). Germline V gene lookup returns CDR1 SGHVS and CDR2 FQNEAQ. This CDR3 contains 15 residues. Trimming cost V 1 base and J 6 bases, with 13 bases left between them. CDR3 nucleotides: TGTGCCAGCAGCTTAGGGGACGGATGGTCTCAGCCCCAGCATTTT. Amino acid sequence: CASSLGDGWSQPQHF.

This clonotype has only a few counts. This chain uses TRBV24-1 with TRBJ1-2; D uncertain. The germline V gene has CDR1 KGHDR and CDR2 SFDVKD. CDR3 length equals 13 residues. V lost 4 bases to trimming and J lost 3 bases, with 8 bases between them. The CDR3 DNA sequence: TGTGCCACCAGTGAACCGAACCACTATGGCTACACCTTC. Its translation: CATSEPNHYGYTF.

A few counts support this clonotype. V is TRBV9 and J is TRBJ1-1; possibly TRBD1 for D (5 bases). The V end lost 5 bases, the J end lost 7 bases, and 12 bases lay between the germline ends. The V gene's germline CDR1 is SGDLS and CDR2 YYNGEE. There are 12 residues in the CDR3. DNA of the CDR3: TGTGCCAGCAGTCGGTCGGGGGGTGAAGCTTTCTTT. This sequence encodes CASSRSGGEAFF.

The rearrangement links TRBV5-1 to TRBJ1-5; D possibly corresponds to TRBD1 (6 bases). The CDR3 is made up of 17 amino acids. Trimming took off 1 base at V and 1 base at J, with 15 bases between the two ends. Germline CDR1 is SGHRS and CDR2 is YFSETQ. The CDR3 DNA reads TGCGCCAGCAGCTTGTTTGGAGGGGGGGCGAGCAATCAGCCCCAGCATTTT. It translates to CASSLFGGGASNQPQHF. The whole variable domain, remainder taken from reference TRBV5-1 and TRBJ1-5, is KAGVTQTPRYLIKTRGQQVTLSCSPISGHRSVSWYQQTPGQGLQFLFEYFSETQRNKGNFPGRFSGRQFSNSRSEMNVSTLELGDSALYLCASSLFGGGASNQPQHFGDGTRLSIL.

V gene TRBV6-5 combines with J gene TRBJ2-4, with D perhaps assigned TRBD1 or TRBD2 (6 bases each). Germline V gene sequence: CDR1 MNHEY, CDR2 SVGAGI. V was pared by 0 bases and J by 7 bases, with 13 bases between. The CDR3 contains 15 residues. The CDR3 here is CASSYSRGESNIQYF. Here the CDR3 DNA reads TGTGCCAGCAGTTACTCTAGGGGGGAGTCGAACATTCAGTACTTC.

This clonotype was seen repeatedly, ten times or more. The chain couples TRBV20-1 to TRBJ1-5, with TRBD1 matching 8 bases. V lost 6 bases, J lost 0 bases, and 13 bases stayed unmatched. Looked up from germline, CDR1 is DFQATT and CDR2 is SNEGSKA (reference sequence). The CDR3 totals 17 residues. CDR3 sequence reads: CSATDRGTGYSNQPQHF. The CDR3 DNA is TGCAGTGCCACCGACAGGGGAACGGGATATAGCAATCAGCCCCAGCATTTT.

CDR3 protein: CASSEGEYRGAANTGELFF. Here the CDR3 DNA reads TGTGCCAGCAGTGAAGGGGAATACAGGGGCGCGGCGAACACCGGGGAGCTGTTTTTT. V is TRBV2 and J is TRBJ2-2, with TRBD1 identical over 7 bases. CDR1 is SNHLY and CDR2 is FYNNEI in the germline V gene. V was pared by 1 base and J by 0 bases, with 11 bases of the junction left unmatched. The CDR3 sequence is 19 residues long.

Only a few counts were recorded for this clonotype. The chain has TRBV6-1 and TRBJ2-4, with TRBD2 matching over 9 bases. After removal of 1 base from V and 9 bases from J, the junction contained 7 bases not matched to a gene. The length of the CDR3 is 15 residues. From germline, CDR1 is MNHNS and CDR2 SASEGT. This CDR3 is CASSEVAGLAVIQYF. CDR3 nucleotide sequence: TGTGCCAGCAGTGAAGTCGCGGGACTAGCAGTCATTCAGTACTTC.

This sequence joins TRBV30 and TRBJ2-6; D gene unclear. The CDR3 extends over 13 amino acids. V lost 5 bases, J lost 0 bases, and 5 bases lay in between. Germline lookup yields CDR1 GTSNPN and CDR2 SVGIG (reference sequence). The CDR3: CAWENSGANVLTF. The CDR3 bases are TGTGCCTGGGAAAACTCTGGGGCCAACGTCCTGACTTTC. Full variable domain (rest looked up from reference TRBV30 and TRBJ2-6): SQTIHQWPATLVQPVGSPLSLECTVEGTSNPNLYWYRQAAGRGLQLLFYSVGIGQISSEVPQNLSASRPQDRQFILSSKKLLLSDSGFYLCAWENSGANVLTFGAGSRLTVL.

This clonotype has only a few counts. The CDR3 reads CASSESTQAKSIEQFF. CDR3 bases: TGCGCCAGCAGTGAGTCGACACAGGCTAAGAGTATTGAGCAGTTCTTC. The chain joins TRBV10-1 to TRBJ2-1; maybe TRBD1 (5 bases). The CDR3 totals 16 residues. CDR1 is WNHNN, CDR2 SYGVQD, per germline (reference sequence). The germline V and J ends were trimmed by 0 bases and 9 bases, with 18 bases remaining between them.

With regard to this clonotype: An end of the junction does not agree with germline; a read error may underlie this. The gene calls are TRBV3-1 and TRBJ2-7; 8 bases are shared with TRBD1. The CDR3 runs 14 residues. CDR1 is LGHDT and CDR2 is YNNKEL in the germline V gene (reference sequence). The CDR3 DNA follows: TGTGCCAGCAGCCAGGGGACAGGAGCCTACGAGCAGTGCTTC. Protein: CASSQGTGAYEQCF.

This clonotype has ten or more counts. This chain joins TRBV6-2 or TRBV6-3 and TRBJ2-7; D is undetermined. The V gene lost 2 bases and the J gene lost 4 bases, with 6 bases spanning the gap. This CDR3 comprises 12 residues. Germline V gene data show CDR1 as MNHEY and CDR2 as SVGEGT. The CDR3 spells CASSYKSYEQYF. The CDR3 DNA sequence: TGTGCCAGCAGTTACAAATCGTACGAGCAGTACTTC.

This clonotype was found many times. The chain is built from TRBV28 and TRBJ2-3, with a tentative D call TRBD2 (6 bases). The CDR3 has 15 residues. Trimming took off 6 bases at V and 1 base at J, with 14 bases between the two ends. Germline V gene data show CDR1 as MDHEN and CDR2 as SYDVKM. The CDR3 loop is CASRTSSTGTDTQYF. CDR3 in DNA: TGTGCCAGCAGGACTAGTAGTACAGGCACAGATACGCAGTATTTT. Full variable domain (rest looked up from reference TRBV28 and TRBJ2-3): DVKVTQSSRYLVKRTGEKVFLECVQDMDHENMFWYRQDPGLGLRLIYFSYDVKMKEKGDIPEGYSVSREKKERFSLILESASTNQTSMYLCASRTSSTGTDTQYFGPGTRLTVL.

This clonotype was found many times. V is TRBV20-1 and J is TRBJ2-1, with a tentative D call TRBD2 (6 bases). CDR3 size: 12 residues. V lost 0 bases, J lost 10 bases, and 10 bases lay in between. The germline gives CDR1 DFQATT, CDR2 SNEGSKA (reference sequence). The CDR3 sequence is CSARDPLAEQFF. In DNA, the CDR3 is TGCAGTGCTAGAGATCCGCTAGCGGAGCAGTTCTTC.

The chain combines TRBV28 with TRBJ1-3; maybe TRBD1 (6 bases). The CDR3 totals 15 residues. V was clipped by 1 base and J by 4 bases, with 11 bases between them. Germline V CDR1 and CDR2: MDHEN, SYDVKM. CDR3 coding DNA: TGTGCCAGCAGTTTATACGGGGGCTTAGGAAACACCATATATTTT. This codes for CASSLYGGLGNTIYF.

In DNA form, the CDR3 reads TGCAGCGTTGAGGATTCCGGGCTAGCGGGAAAAGGTGCTGAGCAGTTCTTC. This encodes CSVEDSGLAGKGAEQFF. The chain employs TRBV29-1 and TRBJ2-1; TRBD2 aligns across 9 bases. The junction had 18 bases not matched to a gene; V was cut back by 3 bases and J by 9 bases. This CDR3 is 17 amino acids long. Germline CDR1 and CDR2: SQVTM and ANQGSEA.

This clonotype was seen more than once but under ten times. The rearrangement links TRBV29-1 to TRBJ2-1; no clear D. Trimming took off 4 bases at V and 0 bases at J, with 10 bases between the two ends. The CDR3 has 14 residues. The V gene's germline CDR1 is SQVTM and CDR2 ANQGSEA. CDR3 amino acids: CSVGPQSSYNEQFF. CDR3 nucleotides: TGCAGCGTTGGTCCTCAGAGCTCCTACAATGAGCAGTTCTTC.

In this sample, this clonotype turned up a few times. The V call is TRBV6-1, the J call TRBJ2-3; 7 positions agree with TRBD1. After removal of 2 bases from V and 4 bases from J, the junction contained 6 bases not matched to a gene. This CDR3 contains 15 residues. Per germline, CDR1 MNHNS and CDR2 SASEGT. The CDR3 bases are TGTGCCAGCAGTGAAAGTACAGGGGCCTCAGATACGCAGTATTTT. It yields the protein CASSESTGASDTQYF.

The table lists this clonotype with many counts. V is TRBV5-1 and J is TRBJ2-1; D may be TRBD2 (7 bases). Germline CDR1 reads SGHRS; CDR2 reads YFSETQ. The V gene lost 7 bases and the J gene lost 6 bases, with 14 bases spanning the gap. CDR3 length equals 13 residues. The CDR3 region has the DNA TGCGCCAGCGAGGGGGGGTCGGGCAATGAGCAGTTCTTC. Protein sequence: CASEGGSGNEQFF.

This clonotype was detected a few times. The chain recombines TRBV6-1 with TRBJ2-7; possibly TRBD2 for D (5 bases). CDR1 is MNHNS, CDR2 SASEGT, per germline. CDR3 length equals 13 residues. The V and J ends lost 7 bases and 2 bases respectively, with 12 bases between them. The CDR3 coding sequence is TGTGCCAGCACCGACTACCAAACCTACGAGCAGTACTTC. Translating it yields CASTDYQTYEQYF.